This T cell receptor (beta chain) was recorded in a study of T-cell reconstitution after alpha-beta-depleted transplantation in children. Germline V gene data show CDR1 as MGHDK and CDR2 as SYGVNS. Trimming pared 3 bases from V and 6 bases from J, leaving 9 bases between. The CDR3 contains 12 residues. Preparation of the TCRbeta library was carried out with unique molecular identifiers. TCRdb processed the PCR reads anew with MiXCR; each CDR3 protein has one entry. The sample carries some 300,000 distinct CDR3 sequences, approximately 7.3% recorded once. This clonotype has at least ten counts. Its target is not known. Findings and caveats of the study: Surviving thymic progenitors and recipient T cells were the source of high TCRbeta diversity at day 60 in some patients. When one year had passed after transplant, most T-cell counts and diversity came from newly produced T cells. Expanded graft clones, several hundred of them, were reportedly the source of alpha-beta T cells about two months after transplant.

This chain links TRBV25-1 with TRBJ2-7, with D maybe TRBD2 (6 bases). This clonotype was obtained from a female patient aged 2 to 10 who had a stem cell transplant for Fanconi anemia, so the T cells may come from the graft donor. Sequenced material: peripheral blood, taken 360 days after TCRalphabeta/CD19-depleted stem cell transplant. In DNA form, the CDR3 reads TGTGCCAGCAGTGATTATAGCGGCGAGCAGTACTTC. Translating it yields CASSDYSGEQYF.